Listed here are 7 T cell receptor beta chains from one sample, sequenced in a study of CD8 T cells in ankylosing spondylitis. A single record per CDR3 protein comes from TCRdb applying MiXCR to the 5' RACE reads. The data contain about 160,000 distinct CDR3 sequences, approximately 20% of them singletons. Input material: blood, either unsorted or a sorted T cell fraction (not recorded which). The origin of the receptors is a male donor with ankylosing spondylitis or in good health (not recorded which).

This chain uses TRBV28 with TRBJ2-6; D is undetermined. The CDR3 covers 17 residues. V gave up 2 bases and J gave up 0 bases, with 11 bases separating them. Germline CDR1 is MDHEN and CDR2 is SYDVKM. The CDR3 nucleotides read TGTGCCAGCAGTTTAGACACCCACGTCTCTGGGGCCAACGTCCTGACTTTC. Its protein product is CASSLDTHVSGANVLTF. The entire variable domain, with the rest obtained from reference TRBV28 and TRBJ2-6, is as follows: DVKVTQSSRYLVKRTGEKVFLECVQDMDHENMFWYRQDPGLGLRLIYFSYDVKMKEKGDIPEGYSVSREKKERFSLILESASTNQTSMYLCASSLDTHVSGANVLTFGAGSRLTVL.

Many counts were recorded for this clonotype. V and J are TRBV10-3 and TRBJ1-5; D might be TRBD1 (5 bases). The V end was cut by 3 bases, the J end by 3 bases, with 12 bases between. This CDR3 comprises 15 residues. Per germline, CDR1 ENHRY and CDR2 SYGVKD. In DNA form, the CDR3 reads TGTGCCATCAGTGATGTGACAGCCAACAATCAGCCCCAGCATTTT. It codes for CAISDVTANNQPQHF.

About this clonotype itself: A much more abundant neighbour one base away suggests this may be a read error. V usage is TRBV5-1 and J usage is TRBJ2-3; D gene uncertain. Germline values: CDR1 SGHRS, CDR2 YFSETQ. The CDR3 has 16 residues. V shed 1 base and J shed 2 bases, with 14 bases lying between them. The CDR3 sequence: CASSLTLTPDTDTQYF. The CDR3 DNA reads TGCGCCAGCAGCTTGACCCTAACGCCCGACACAGATACGCAGTATTTT.

The chain uses TRBV7-2 and TRBJ1-1; unclear D gene. This CDR3 region has 13 residues. V lost 2 bases, J lost 4 bases, and 8 bases lay in between. Germline V lookup: CDR1 SGHTA, CDR2 FQGNSA. CDR3 bases: TGTGCCAGCAGCTTAACGAGGACCACTGAAGCTTTCTTT. Amino acid sequence: CASSLTRTTEAFF.

This clonotype was recorded at least ten times. The CDR3 sequence: CASTLAAGVFSSEQFF. The CDR3 bases are TGTGCCAGCACCCTTGCGGCCGGAGTTTTTTCGAGTGAGCAGTTCTTC. The chain employs TRBV5-6 and TRBJ2-1; no reliable D call. CDR1 is SGHDT, CDR2 YYEEEE, per germline. The CDR3 has 16 amino acids. The V and J ends lost 6 bases and 9 bases respectively, with 25 bases between them.

In this sample, this clonotype turned up a few times. This chain joins TRBV27 and TRBJ2-5; 12 nucleotides match TRBD1. The CDR3 contains 15 residues. The ends lost 9 bases at V and 5 bases at J; junction bases unmatched: 10. Germline V lookup: CDR1 MNHEY, CDR2 SMNVEV (reference sequence). The CDR3 sequence: CASVAGTGGRETQYF. CDR3 DNA sequence: TGTGCCAGTGTTGCCGGGACAGGGGGCCGGGAGACCCAGTACTTC.

CDR3 residues: CASSPGGLYGYTF. The CDR3 coding sequence is TGTGCCAGCAGCCCGGGGGGACTCTATGGCTACACCTTC. The chain combines TRBV7-9 with TRBJ1-2; a weak D match, TRBD1 (5 bases). Trimming took 5 bases from V and 4 from J, leaving 11 bases between them. Per germline, CDR1 SEHNR and CDR2 FQNEAQ (reference sequence). The CDR3 extends over 13 amino acids.